Each of the 9 T cell receptor beta chains below was sequenced from the same sample in a study of cytomegalovirus exposure and HLA in healthy donors (dated by TCRdb to the late 2010s). The library was made by the immunoSEQ multiplex PCR assay. A mixture of 60 forward primers for TCR Vbeta segments and 13 reverse primers for TCR Jbeta segments was used in the multiplex PCR. What TCRdb holds here is the immuneACCESS table cut down to in-frame rearrangements. Part of the clones is not present; checked against another copy, under half of the missing clones reflect an unresolved V gene, and the others are unexplained. This sample gives about 210,000 clones in total; more than 75% of them show up just once. The ten largest make up 6% of the sample. The material sequenced was PBMCs. Receptors originate from a man aged 35-49 years in good health and CMV-seropositive.

The V and J genes are TRBV6-4 and TRBJ2-1; 11 bases line up with TRBD2. V dropped 4 bases and J dropped 9; count of bases not matched to a gene: 8. CDR3 length: 15 residues. Germline CDR1 is MRHNA and CDR2 is SNTAGT. The CDR3 loop reads CASSATSGSFGEQFF. For the CDR3, the DNA is TGTGCCAGCAGTGCAACTAGCGGGAGTTTTGGTGAGCAGTTCTTC.

The chain is built from TRBV29-1 and TRBJ1-2; D is uncertain. Germline assignment: CDR1 SQVTM and CDR2 ANQGSEA. The CDR3 runs 14 residues. Trimming stripped 3 bases from V and 2 bases from J, with 13 bases between. CDR3 in amino acids: CSVDNPGSNYGYTF. The CDR3 nucleotides read TGCAGCGTTGATAATCCGGGATCAAACTATGGCTACACCTTC.

Here the CDR3 reads CASSTQRQGGYGYTF. DNA of the CDR3: TGTGCCAGCAGTACGCAACGACAGGGGGGCTATGGCTACACCTTC. The chain combines TRBV6-1 with TRBJ1-2, with 9 positions matching TRBD1. This CDR3 is built from 15 residues. Germline CDR1 and CDR2: MNHNS and SASEGT. Trimming removed 5 bases from V and 4 bases from J; junction bases left unmatched: 8.

This rearrangement joins TRBV18 to TRBJ1-2; 8 bases are a match to TRBD1. CDR3 length: 15 amino acids. V was pared by 1 base and J by 4 bases, with 5 bases of the junction left unmatched. Germline CDR1 and CDR2: KGHSH and LQKENI. CDR3 DNA sequence: TGTGCCAGCTCACCACGGCAGGGGGCTGTCTATGGCTACACCTTC. Translated, it gives CASSPRQGAVYGYTF. The full variable domain, rest sourced from reference TRBV18 and TRBJ1-2, is NAGVMQNPRHLVRRRGQEARLRCSPMKGHSHVYWYRQLPEEGLKFMVYLQKENIIDESGMPKERFSAEFPKEGPSILRIQQVVRGDSAAYFCASSPRQGAVYGYTFGSGTRLTVV.

The chain has TRBV19 and TRBJ2-4; D is possibly TRBD2 (6 bases). CDR3 length: 17 residues. The germline gives CDR1 LNHDA, CDR2 SQIVND (reference sequence). Trimming removed 1 base at V and 2 bases at J, with 15 bases between. The DNA for the CDR3 is TGTGCCAGTAGTATAGGGACTGAAGGAGGGACCAAAAACATTCAGTACTTC. Protein: CASSIGTEGGTKNIQYF.

V usage is TRBV7-2 and J usage is TRBJ2-5; 9 bases match TRBD1. Germline V gives CDR1 SGHTA, CDR2 FQGNSA. This CDR3 is built from 15 residues. The ends lost 7 bases at V and 4 bases at J; junction bases unmatched: 10. The CDR3 sequence is CASTPGTGRTETQYF. In DNA, the CDR3 is TGTGCCAGCACTCCCGGGACAGGGAGGACAGAGACCCAGTACTTC.

The V gene is TRBV29-1, the J gene TRBJ2-1; D unclear. The germline V gene encodes CDR1 SQVTM and CDR2 ANQGSEA. The CDR3 is made up of 11 amino acids. Trimming shortened V by 4 bases and J by 10 bases, and 11 bases separated the two germline ends. CDR3 amino acids: CSVGMQAEQFF. In nucleotides, the CDR3 is TGCAGCGTTGGAATGCAGGCCGAGCAGTTCTTC.

The chain joins TRBV29-1 to TRBJ2-5, with 7 nucleotides matching TRBD2. The V segment lost 2 bases and the J segment 3 bases; nucleotides outside the gene matches: 15. The CDR3 totals 17 residues. Germline CDR1 SQVTM, CDR2 ANQGSEA. In nucleotides, the CDR3 is TGCAGCGTTGAACCCCCCCCCGAAGCGGGACCAGAAGAGACCCAGTACTTC. Encoded protein: CSVEPPPEAGPEETQYF.

The V gene is TRBV6-1, the J gene TRBJ2-7, with 10 bases aligning to TRBD1. Germline V CDR1 and CDR2: MNHNS, SASEGT. The CDR3 is 13 amino acids. J gave up 4 bases and V 11 bases, and 8 bases lay outside the gene matches. This CDR3 reads CASRDRGQYEQYV. As DNA, the CDR3 is TGTGCCTCCCGGGACAGGGGACAATACGAGCAGTACGTC.